The T cell receptor (beta chain) described here comes from a study of T cell responses to AZD1222 COVID-19 vaccine (dated by TCRdb to about 2021). Study-level background: TCR sequencing was performed for 230 to 250 trial participants, of whom 207 were given two doses of AZD1222 and some 25 were given two doses of MenACWY control vaccine. Enrollment into the trials was organized by age into subgroups of 18-55, 56-69 and 70-plus years, and those subgroups contained around 150, 28 and 57 TCR-sequenced participants, respectively. General study outcomes and caveats: The 56-69-year group was small, and its depth increase did not reach significance, likely because of low power. Reportedly, close to half of the unique spike-specific TCRs recognized epitopes lying outside the regions that are mutated in the B.1.351 and B.1.1.7 variants. Most participants were white British and females outnumbered males, and the authors suggested that clonal diversity may have been underestimated. Conclusions about previously exposed vaccinees are limited, since just six AZD1222 recipients were seropositive for SARS-CoV-2 at baseline. Because no day 14 peak-response samples were available, the repertoires could be characterized only after the peak T cell response. Vaccine-associated CD4 TCRs spanned the whole spike protein, with dominant responses in regions 160-218 and 743-854. After two AZD1222 doses, both the breadth and the depth of spike-specific TCRs were significantly higher than at day 0 and than in MenACWY recipients.

From a lookup of the germline V gene, CDR1 and CDR2 are ENHRY and SYGVKD. The CDR3 numbers 13 residues from cysteine through phenylalanine. Kept here is only the CDR3 DNA, which spans 39 bases and is read in frame from base 1. V lost 8 bases and J lost 3 bases, and the count of bases not matched to a germline gene is 5. The CDR3 regions of human TCRbeta chains were subjected to immunosequencing. As for the original processing: TCRs in the repertoires were compared against a reference library of SARS-CoV-2-specific TCRs that had been generated with the MIRA antigen-specificity platform. Breadth was defined as the fraction of unique TCRs that were SARS-CoV-2-associated, and depth was defined as the fraction of total T cells that were SARS-CoV-2-associated. Using the MIRA data, each spike-specific TCR was mapped to the spike region that the TCR reacts to and placed in a CD4 or CD8 class. Log10-transformed breadth and depth values were compared by one-way ANOVA with Sidak's multiple comparisons tests. TCRdb retrieved this table from immuneACCESS and kept in-frame rearrangements only. Not all clones are present; in checked studies, unresolved V genes account for under half, and no reason is known for the remainder. The V and J calls and clone size were taken over from that table, and D and trimming were inferred from the DNA. Present in this sample are 130,000 or so clones, around nine tenths of which were seen just once. The ten largest clones take up 4% of the sample.

According to the study, the label for this sample's time point signals: about 28 days (+/-7) after the second vaccine dose. AZD1222 recipients whose second dose came at about 4 weeks and those whose second dose came at about 12 weeks were combined into one group, since spike-specific TCR depth and breadth did not differ between the two schedules. Samples from vaccinated people were obtained from the UK trials COV001 and COV002, which included a single-blind randomized controlled phase 2/3 trial of AZD1222 (ChAdOx1 nCoV-19) in healthy adults. For TCRbeta chain sequencing, PBMC samples were collected from trial participants at day 0 and at day 28 after the second dose. Concerning this clone itself: Its antigen remains undetermined. Base-call qualities are not available, and no considerably larger clone is one nucleotide away.

Source: peripheral blood, taken 28 days after the second AZD1222 dose. The receptor comes from an adult who received the AZD1222 COVID-19 vaccine. This receptor chain uses TRBV10-3 and TRBJ1-1; TRBD1 aligns with 8 central bases. DNA sequence: TGTGCCATCGCCGGGACAGGACACACTGAAGCTTTCTTT. This encodes CAIAGTGHTEAFF.